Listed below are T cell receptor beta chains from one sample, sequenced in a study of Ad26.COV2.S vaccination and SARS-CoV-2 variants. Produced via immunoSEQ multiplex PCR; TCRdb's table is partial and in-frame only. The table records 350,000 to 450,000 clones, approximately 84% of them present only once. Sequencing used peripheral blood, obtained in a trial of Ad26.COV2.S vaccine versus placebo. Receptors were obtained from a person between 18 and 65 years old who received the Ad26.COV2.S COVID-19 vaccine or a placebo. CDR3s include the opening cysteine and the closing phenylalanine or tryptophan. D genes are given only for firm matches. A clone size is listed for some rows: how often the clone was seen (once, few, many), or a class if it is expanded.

CDR3 DNA: TGCGCCAGCAGCCAAGATGGAGCGGATACAGATACGCAGTATTTT
CDR3 protein: CASSQDGADTDTQYF
CDR3 length: 15
D gene: NA
clone size: NA
V gene: TRBV4-1
J gene: TRBJ2-3

CDR3 DNA: TGTGCCAGCAGCTTGGGGACTAGCGGGGAGTACAATGAGCAGTTCTTC
CDR3 protein: CASSLGTSGEYNEQFF
CDR3 length: 16
D gene: TRBD2
clone size: NA
V gene: TRBV5-4
J gene: TRBJ2-1

CDR3 DNA: TGTGCCACCGGACAGAGCTACAATGAGCAGTTCTTC
CDR3 protein: CATGQSYNEQFF
CDR3 length: 12
D gene: NA
clone size: NA
V gene: TRBV24-1
J gene: TRBJ2-1

CDR3 DNA: TGTGCCATCAGTGATGAAGGGAGCATTAAGAGCGAGCAGTACTTC
CDR3 protein: CAISDEGSIKSEQYF
CDR3 length: 15
D gene: NA
clone size: NA
V gene: TRBV10-3
J gene: TRBJ2-7

CDR3 DNA: TGTGCCAGCAGCGTAGGGGCGCAAAGGGAAAAACTGTTTTTT
CDR3 protein: CASSVGAQREKLFF
CDR3 length: 14
D gene: NA
clone size: NA
V gene: TRBV7-2
J gene: TRBJ1-4

CDR3 DNA: TGTGCCACCAAAACAGGGAGTACTGAAGCTTTCTTT
CDR3 protein: CATKTGSTEAFF
CDR3 length: 12
D gene: NA
clone size: NA
V gene: TRBV10-3
J gene: TRBJ1-1

CDR3 DNA: TGCGCCAGCAGCCCGGAGCCGGGACTAGGTGGGGAGACCCAGTACTTC
CDR3 protein: CASSPEPGLGGETQYF
CDR3 length: 16
D gene: TRBD2
clone size: NA
V gene: TRBV5-1
J gene: TRBJ2-5

CDR3 DNA: TGTGCCAGCAAACCGGGACTAGCGGGAGGACGTCACGGGGAGCTGTTTTTT
CDR3 protein: CASKPGLAGGRHGELFF
CDR3 length: 17
D gene: TRBD2
clone size: NA
V gene: TRBV28
J gene: TRBJ2-2

CDR3 DNA: TGTGCCAGCAGTAAGGAGTCCTATAATTCACCCCTCCACTTT
CDR3 protein: CASSKESYNSPLHF
CDR3 length: 14
D gene: NA
clone size: NA
V gene: TRBV5-4
J gene: TRBJ1-6

CDR3 DNA: TGTGCCAGCTCACCACCCGGGACAATGTACGAGCAGTACTTC
CDR3 protein: CASSPPGTMYEQYF
CDR3 length: 14
D gene: NA
clone size: NA
V gene: TRBV18
J gene: TRBJ2-7

CDR3 DNA: TGTGCCAGCAGTTTTCAACCTGGACAGGGCTCTGGAAACACCATATATTTT
CDR3 protein: CASSFQPGQGSGNTIYF
CDR3 length: 17
D gene: TRBD1
clone size: once
V gene: TRBV28
J gene: TRBJ1-3

CDR3 DNA: TGTGCCAGCAGCTCCGCAGGGGGGGGGCAAATCTACAATGAGCAGTTCTTC
CDR3 protein: CASSSAGGGQIYNEQFF
CDR3 length: 17
D gene: NA
clone size: NA
V gene: TRBV7-2
J gene: TRBJ2-1

CDR3 DNA: TGTGCCAGCAGCTTTGGTCTTGCGAACACCGGGGAGCTGTTTTTT
CDR3 protein: CASSFGLANTGELFF
CDR3 length: 15
D gene: NA
clone size: NA
V gene: TRBV5-4
J gene: TRBJ2-2

CDR3 DNA: TGCGCCAGCAGCCAGACTAGCACAGATACGCAGTATTTT
CDR3 protein: CASSQTSTDTQYF
CDR3 length: 13
D gene: NA
clone size: NA
V gene: TRBV5-1
J gene: TRBJ2-3

CDR3 DNA: TGTGCCAGCAGTTACTCAGGAGAGACCCAGTACTTC
CDR3 protein: CASSYSGETQYF
CDR3 length: 12
D gene: NA
clone size: NA
V gene: TRBV6-5
J gene: TRBJ2-5

CDR3 DNA: TGTGCCAGCAGCTCCGGGACTAGCGGGAGGTGGGCCGAGCAGTACTTC
CDR3 protein: CASSSGTSGRWAEQYF
CDR3 length: 16
D gene: TRBD2
clone size: NA
V gene: TRBV5-6
J gene: TRBJ2-7

CDR3 DNA: TGTGCCAGCAGTTATTTGATGGGGCGGAATGAGCAGTTCTTC
CDR3 protein: CASSYLMGRNEQFF
CDR3 length: 14
D gene: NA
clone size: NA
V gene: TRBV6-2/TRBV6-3
J gene: TRBJ2-1

CDR3 DNA: TGTGCCAGCAGTTCCGGACAGGGGAATAAGCCCCAGCATTTT
CDR3 protein: CASSSGQGNKPQHF
CDR3 length: 14
D gene: TRBD1
clone size: NA
V gene: TRBV6-2/TRBV6-3
J gene: TRBJ1-5

CDR3 DNA: TGCGCCAGCAGCTTGGTTGGGGGTCTAGCGGTAGCCAAAAACATTCAGTACTTC
CDR3 protein: CASSLVGGLAVAKNIQYF
CDR3 length: 18
D gene: TRBD2
clone size: NA
V gene: TRBV5-1
J gene: TRBJ2-4

CDR3 DNA: TGTGCCAGCAGCTTAGAGCGGGAGGGCTACGAGCAGTACTTC
CDR3 protein: CASSLEREGYEQYF
CDR3 length: 14
D gene: TRBD2
clone size: NA
V gene: TRBV7-9
J gene: TRBJ2-7

CDR3 DNA: TGTGCCACCAGTCAGACGGCTAAGGGGGCCCAGTACTTC
CDR3 protein: CATSQTAKGAQYF
CDR3 length: 13
D gene: NA
clone size: many
V gene: TRBV24-1
J gene: TRBJ2-5

CDR3 DNA: TGTGCCAGCAGTCTGGGAGAGTCCTACGAGCAGTACTTC
CDR3 protein: CASSLGESYEQYF
CDR3 length: 13
D gene: NA
clone size: NA
V gene: TRBV2
J gene: TRBJ2-7

CDR3 DNA: TGTGCCAGCACCCTCCTGGGGGAGGAGACCCAGTACTTC
CDR3 protein: CASTLLGEETQYF
CDR3 length: 13
D gene: NA
clone size: NA
V gene: TRBV27
J gene: TRBJ2-5

CDR3 DNA: TGTGCCAGCAGCTTGGCCGTGAAAATTTTACGGGGCAATGAGCAGTTCTTC
CDR3 protein: CASSLAVKILRGNEQFF
CDR3 length: 17
D gene: NA
clone size: NA
V gene: TRBV5-8
J gene: TRBJ2-1

CDR3 DNA: TGTGCCAGCAGTTACTCGCCTAGCTTGGCGACAGATACGCAGTATTTT
CDR3 protein: CASSYSPSLATDTQYF
CDR3 length: 16
D gene: NA
clone size: NA
V gene: TRBV6-2/TRBV6-3
J gene: TRBJ2-3

CDR3 DNA: TGTGCCAGCAGCTTACAGGGGCCGGGCACTGAAGCTTTCTTT
CDR3 protein: CASSLQGPGTEAFF
CDR3 length: 14
D gene: NA
clone size: NA
V gene: TRBV11-2
J gene: TRBJ1-1

CDR3 DNA: TGTGCCAGCAGTTCCCCGGGCCGCCGAGTAGCTTTCTTT
CDR3 protein: CASSSPGRRVAFF
CDR3 length: 13
D gene: NA
clone size: few
V gene: TRBV6-2/TRBV6-3
J gene: TRBJ1-1

CDR3 DNA: TGCGCCAGCAGCCGGCTCCGACTAGCGGGGCAGGATGAGCAGTTCTTC
CDR3 protein: CASSRLRLAGQDEQFF
CDR3 length: 16
D gene: TRBD2
clone size: NA
V gene: TRBV4-1
J gene: TRBJ2-1

CDR3 DNA: TGCGCCAGCAGCTTGGGTAGGGGCTATGGCTACACCTTC
CDR3 protein: CASSLGRGYGYTF
CDR3 length: 13
D gene: NA
clone size: NA
V gene: TRBV5-1
J gene: TRBJ1-2

CDR3 DNA: TGCAGCGTTGATAACCATATGAACACTGAAGCTTTCTTT
CDR3 protein: CSVDNHMNTEAFF
CDR3 length: 13
D gene: NA
clone size: NA
V gene: TRBV29-1
J gene: TRBJ1-1

CDR3 DNA: TGTGCCAGCAGCAGGACTAGCGGCACAGATACGCAGTATTTT
CDR3 protein: CASSRTSGTDTQYF
CDR3 length: 14
D gene: TRBD2
clone size: NA
V gene: TRBV6-5
J gene: TRBJ2-3

CDR3 DNA: TGCAGCGCCACACTAAGAAGGACCGGGAGAAGCCTCTCCTACGAGCAGTACTTC
CDR3 protein: CSATLRRTGRSLSYEQYF
CDR3 length: 18
D gene: NA
clone size: NA
V gene: TRBV29-1
J gene: TRBJ2-7

CDR3 DNA: TGCGCCAGCAGCCGGCAGGGTCACCACGATGACAATGAGCAGTTCTTC
CDR3 protein: CASSRQGHHDDNEQFF
CDR3 length: 16
D gene: NA
clone size: NA
V gene: TRBV5-1
J gene: TRBJ2-1

CDR3 DNA: TGTGCCAGCAGTGTTGGAGGGAGACTAGCGGACGAGCAGTACTTC
CDR3 protein: CASSVGGRLADEQYF
CDR3 length: 15
D gene: TRBD2
clone size: NA
V gene: TRBV25-1
J gene: TRBJ2-7

CDR3 DNA: TGTGCCACCCTAAGGCAGGGTAGCACAGATACGCAGTATTTT
CDR3 protein: CATLRQGSTDTQYF
CDR3 length: 14
D gene: NA
clone size: NA
V gene: TRBV2
J gene: TRBJ2-3

CDR3 DNA: TGTGCCAGCAGCACCGGGACGGGGAATTCACCCCTCCACTTT
CDR3 protein: CASSTGTGNSPLHF
CDR3 length: 14
D gene: NA
clone size: NA
V gene: TRBV9
J gene: TRBJ1-6